This TCR beta chain was captured in a study of neurological immune-mediated disorders. Study-wide findings and caveats: Expanded clones shared no identical CDR3 amino acid sequences across subjects, which suggested private TCR-beta repertoires in all groups.

This clonotype was seen many times. As yet, its antigen is unknown. TCRdb reprocessed the 5' RACE reads with MiXCR, giving one entry per CDR3 protein. The sample comprises roughly 15,000 distinct CDR3 sequences, 14% to 15% of which are singletons, and roughly 13% rests with the top ten. CDR1 is LGHDT and CDR2 is YNNKEL in the germline V gene (reference sequence). CDR3 length equals 13 residues. The V end was cut by 2 bases, the J end by 6 bases, with 10 bases between. The rearrangement joins TRBV3-1 to TRBJ1-1, with unresolved D. The TCR originated in a man aged 60 to 75 with HTLV-1-associated myelopathy (HAM/TSP). Material: PBMCs. Written as DNA, the CDR3 is TGTGCCAGCAGCCAATACCAGGTCGCTGAAGCTTTCTTT. Protein sequence: CASSQYQVAEAFF.